The rows below give T cell receptor beta chains drawn from one sample of a study of cytomegalovirus exposure and HLA in healthy donors. Profiling relied on immunoSEQ multiplex PCR, and the TCRdb table lists in-frame clones only, not all of them. The table includes about 220,000 clones, 88% detected once. Specimen: PBMCs. These receptors all stem from a woman aged 18-30 years in good health and CMV-seronegative. Each CDR3 is given with its conserved first and last residue. Fields, in order: V gene, D gene, clone size, J gene, CDR3 DNA, CDR3 protein. The D gene is left open where the match is weak. Rows give clone size only sometimes, using once, few, many, or a class for an expanded clone.

>TRBV28|NA|few|TRBJ1-2
TGTGCCAGCAGTTTAGGTGGACAGTACTATGGCTACACCTTC
CASSLGGQYYGYTF
>TRBV4-1|TRBD2|once|TRBJ2-3
TGCGCCAGCAGCCAAGAATGGCTAGCGGGAGAAGTGGATCACACAGATACGCAGTATTTT
CASSQEWLAGEVDHTDTQYF
>TRBV7-9|TRBD2|NA|TRBJ2-3
TGTGCCAGCAGCGGAGGGGTTCAGCGGGAGGCGACAGATACGCAGTATTTT
CASSGGVQREATDTQYF
>TRBV4-3|NA|few|TRBJ1-5
TGCGCCAGCAGCCAAGGTTTCAGTAGCAATCAGCCCCAGCATTTT
CASSQGFSSNQPQHF
>TRBV5-1|TRBD2|NA|TRBJ2-7
TGCGCCAGCAGCTTGGTTGCCGGGGGGACCTACGAGCAGTACTTC
CASSLVAGGTYEQYF
>TRBV6-1|NA|NA|TRBJ1-4
TGTGCCAGCAGCCCTCCGGGAAATAATGAAAAACTGTTTTTT
CASSPPGNNEKLFF
>TRBV27|NA|NA|TRBJ1-5
TGTGCCAGCAGTTTCACTCACAATCAGCCCCAGCATTTT
CASSFTHNQPQHF
>TRBV5-4|TRBD1|NA|TRBJ2-7
TGTGCCAGCAGCTTGTCGACAGGGAGCTCCTACGAGCAGTACTTC
CASSLSTGSSYEQYF
>TRBV9|NA|once|TRBJ1-1
TGTGCCAGCAGCGTATCTTCCGAGAGGTCGGTGATTGGCACTGAAGCTTTCTTT
CASSVSSERSVIGTEAFF
>TRBV15|TRBD2|NA|TRBJ2-3
TGTGCCACCAGCAGAGATCGCCGACCGGGAGGGCCTTCAGATACGCAGTATTTT
CATSRDRRPGGPSDTQYF
>TRBV10-3|NA|NA|TRBJ2-3
TGTGCCATCAACGGAGGCACAGATACGCAGTATTTT
CAINGGTDTQYF
>TRBV6-1|TRBD1|NA|TRBJ2-1
TGTGCCAGCAGTGAAGCCGCATCCGGGACAGGCTTTTACAATGAGCAGTTCTTC
CASSEAASGTGFYNEQFF
>TRBV27|NA|NA|TRBJ1-1
TGTGCCAGCAGTTTGTCTTCGTCGACTGAAGCTTTCTTT
CASSLSSSTEAFF
>TRBV27|NA|NA|TRBJ2-7
TGTGCCAGCAGTCCCTCACTAGGCCCATACGAGCAGTACTTC
CASSPSLGPYEQYF
>TRBV19|TRBD2|NA|TRBJ2-1
TGTGCCAGTAGTCATGGACTAGCGGGAGATGTGCATGAGCAGTTCTTC
CASSHGLAGDVHEQFF
>TRBV5-1|NA|NA|TRBJ2-6
TGCGCCAGCAGCTTGGAACAGCCCCTGAATGGGGCCAACGTCCTGACTTTC
CASSLEQPLNGANVLTF
>TRBV4-3|TRBD2|NA|TRBJ2-7
TGCGCCAGCAGCCAAACCGGGACTAAAGCCTACGAGCAGTACTTC
CASSQTGTKAYEQYF
>TRBV18|NA|NA|TRBJ1-2
TGTGCCAGCTCACCCGGAGGGAACTATGGCTACACCTTC
CASSPGGNYGYTF
>TRBV4-3|NA|once|TRBJ1-2
TGCGCCAGCAGCCAACGGACCGGGACAAGGCTGTACACCTTC
CASSQRTGTRLYTF
>TRBV5-4|NA|NA|TRBJ1-2
TGTGCCAGCAGCTTGGGCAGGGGCCCAGACTTCGGCTACACCTTC
CASSLGRGPDFGYTF
>TRBV6-5|NA|NA|TRBJ1-1
TGTGCCAGCACCCTGAGTCGGAACACTGAAGCTTTCTTT
CASTLSRNTEAFF
>TRBV23-1|TRBD1|NA|TRBJ1-1
TGCGCCAGCAGTCATCCGGGACAGCCTGAAGCTTTCTTT
CASSHPGQPEAFF
>TRBV25-1|NA|few|TRBJ2-7
TGTGCCAGCAGTGAATCCGGGACCGCGGGGGCGCAGTACTTC
CASSESGTAGAQYF
>TRBV18|NA|NA|TRBJ2-1
TGTGCCAGCTCACCCGCGGCAGACTCCTACAATGAGCAGTTCTTC
CASSPAADSYNEQFF
>TRBV28|NA|NA|TRBJ1-2
TGTGCCAGCAGTTTGATCCCCCCGAGGGACTATGGCTACACCTTC
CASSLIPPRDYGYTF
>TRBV4-1|TRBD2|NA|TRBJ2-2
TGCGCCAGCAGCCAAGTGACTAGCGGGAACACCGGGGAGCTGTTTTTT
CASSQVTSGNTGELFF
>TRBV2|TRBD2|NA|TRBJ2-1
TGTGCCAGCAGTCAACTTCGGGGGGGGACCTCCTACAATGAGCAGTTCTTC
CASSQLRGGTSYNEQFF
>TRBV5-4|TRBD2|few|TRBJ2-2
TGTGCCAGCAGCTATACTACTAGCGGGAGGGGAACCGGGGAGCTGTTTTTT
CASSYTTSGRGTGELFF
>TRBV27|NA|NA|TRBJ2-3
TGTGCCAGCAGCCCACAGGAGTCCACAGATACGCAGTATTTT
CASSPQESTDTQYF
>TRBV10-1|TRBD1|NA|TRBJ1-1
TGCGCCAGCAGTGACCGGGACAGGAGGGTGTCTTTCTTT
CASSDRDRRVSFF
>TRBV6-1|NA|NA|TRBJ2-7
TGTGCCAGCAGTGATTTTGCCGGGATCTCCTACGAGCAGTACTTC
CASSDFAGISYEQYF
>TRBV7-9|NA|NA|TRBJ2-5
TGTGCCAGCAGCCCGCGGACAGCGAGAGGAGAGACCCAGTACTTC
CASSPRTARGETQYF